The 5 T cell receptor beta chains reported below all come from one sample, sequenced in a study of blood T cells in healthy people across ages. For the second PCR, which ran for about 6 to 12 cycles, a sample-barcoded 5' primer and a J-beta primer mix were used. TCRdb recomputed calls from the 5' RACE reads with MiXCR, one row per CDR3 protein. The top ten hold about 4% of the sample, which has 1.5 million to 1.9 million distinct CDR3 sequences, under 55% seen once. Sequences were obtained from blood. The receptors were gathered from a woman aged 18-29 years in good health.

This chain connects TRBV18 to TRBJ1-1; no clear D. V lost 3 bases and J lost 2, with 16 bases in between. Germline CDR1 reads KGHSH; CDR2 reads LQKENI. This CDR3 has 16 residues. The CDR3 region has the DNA TGTGCCAGCTCACCGAACGGGCCGATCTCTAACACTGAAGCTTTCTTT. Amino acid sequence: CASSPNGPISNTEAFF.

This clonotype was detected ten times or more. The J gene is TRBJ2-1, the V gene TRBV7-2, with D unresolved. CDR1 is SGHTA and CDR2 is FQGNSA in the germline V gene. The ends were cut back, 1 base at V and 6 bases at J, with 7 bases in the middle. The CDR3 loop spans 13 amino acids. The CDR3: CASSLGLSNEQFF. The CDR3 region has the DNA TGTGCCAGCAGCTTAGGACTTTCCAATGAGCAGTTCTTC.

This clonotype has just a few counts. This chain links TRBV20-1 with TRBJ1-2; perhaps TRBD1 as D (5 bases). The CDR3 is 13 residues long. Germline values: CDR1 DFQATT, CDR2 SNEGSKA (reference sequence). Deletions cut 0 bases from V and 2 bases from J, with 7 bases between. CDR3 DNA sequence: TGCAGTGCTAGAGACCACAGGAACTATGGCTACACCTTC. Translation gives CSARDHRNYGYTF.

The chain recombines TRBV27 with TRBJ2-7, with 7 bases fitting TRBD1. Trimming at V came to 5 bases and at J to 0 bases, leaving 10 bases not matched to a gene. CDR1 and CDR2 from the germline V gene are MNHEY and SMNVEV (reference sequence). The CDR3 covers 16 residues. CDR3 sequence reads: CASSPATGLSSYEQYF. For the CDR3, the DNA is TGTGCCAGCAGTCCCGCGACAGGGCTCAGCTCCTACGAGCAGTACTTC.

The CDR3 here is CASSGTSTVQFF. CDR3 DNA sequence: TGTGCCAGCAGTGGGACTTCCACCGTGCAGTTCTTC. The chain couples TRBV2 to TRBJ2-1, with D possibly TRBD2 on 5 matching bases. The CDR3 loop spans 12 amino acids. V lost 4 bases, J lost 12 bases, and 13 bases lay in between. Germline CDR1 reads SNHLY; CDR2 reads FYNNEI.